This T cell receptor beta chain was identified during a study of T-cell reconstitution after alpha-beta-depleted transplantation in children. The study, taken as a whole, reports: It was surviving recipient T cells and thymic progenitors that gave some patients high TCRbeta diversity at day 60. Newly generated T cells supplied most T-cell counts and diversity one year post-transplant. The study reportedly traced alpha-beta T cells about two months after transplant to several hundred expanded graft clones.

As to this clonotype: No antigen is known for it. Since a much larger clone is just one base distant, this may be a read error.

Unique molecular identifiers were built into the TCRbeta library. MiXCR, applied by TCRdb to the PCR reads, yields one record per CDR3 protein. Among around 450,000 distinct CDR3 sequences listed, roughly 43% were seen once. The CDR3 length is 15 residues. The germline V gene encodes CDR1 SGHRS and CDR2 YFSETQ. The sample was PBMCs, taken before TCRalphabeta/CD19-depleted stem cell transplant. The receptor's source is a girl aged 2 to 10 with aplastic anemia, due to receive a stem cell transplant. This chain links TRBV5-1 with TRBJ2-2; D may be TRBD1 (6 bases). For the CDR3, the DNA is TGCGCCAGCAGCTTGGGGACAGAAGTTACCGGGGTGCTGTTTTTT. This sequence encodes CASSLGTEVTGVLFF.